These 27 T cell receptor beta chains came from one sample sequenced in a study of graft-versus-host responses after intestinal transplantation. Libraries were prepared by immunoSEQ multiplex PCR; TCRdb keeps only in-frame clonotypes and omits some of them. The table shows 88,000 or so clones, with roughly 88% occurring only once. These receptors lack a known antigen. The sequencing here drew on unstimulated CD4+ T cells sorted from spleen or lymph node cells, taken before intestinal transplant. These receptors all come from a human donor who received an intestinal transplant.

The chain employs TRBV5-4 and TRBJ1-2; D might be TRBD1 (5 bases). Germline CDR1 and CDR2: SGHNT and YYREEE (reference sequence). This CDR3 region has 15 residues. V was trimmed by 4 bases and J by 5 bases, leaving 18 bases between them. As DNA, the CDR3 is TGTGCCAGCAGCCCGGGGGGTGCGGGGCCTTATGGCTACACCTTC. Its protein product is CASSPGGAGPYGYTF.

This sequence joins TRBV6-6 and TRBJ2-7, with 11 bases aligning to TRBD2. This CDR3 contains 16 residues. V was pared by 6 bases and J by 3 bases, with 10 bases of the junction left unmatched. The germline V gene encodes CDR1 MNHNY and CDR2 SVGAGI (reference sequence). CDR3 in DNA: TGTGCCAGCAGCCAATTAGCGGGGGGGAGGATCTACGAGCAGTACTTC. Translated, it gives CASSQLAGGRIYEQYF.

The rearrangement links TRBV12-5 to TRBJ2-3; no clear D. The CDR3 consists of 12 residues. V was trimmed by 6 bases and J by 0 bases, leaving 4 bases between them. Germline CDR1 LGHNT, CDR2 FRNRAP. CDR3 protein: CASGTSTDTQYF. CDR3 DNA: TGTGCTAGTGGGACTAGCACAGATACGCAGTATTTT.

The genes are TRBV27 and TRBJ1-5; tentatively, D is TRBD1 (5 bases). This CDR3 is 16 amino acids long. V was shortened by 6 bases and J by 4 bases, with 19 bases between the two germline ends. The germline V gene has CDR1 MNHEY and CDR2 SMNVEV (reference sequence). DNA of the CDR3: TGTGCCAGCAGCCGACAGCAGGGTCTCGGAAATCAGCCCCAGCATTTT. Amino acids: CASSRQQGLGNQPQHF.

The chain links TRBV7-6 to TRBJ2-5; a weak D match, TRBD1 (6 bases). V was cut by 5 bases and J by 5 bases, with 18 bases left in between. From germline, CDR1 is SGHVS and CDR2 FNYEAQ. The CDR3 is 15 amino acids. CDR3: CASSRMPQGGETQYF. CDR3 nucleotide sequence: TGTGCCAGCAGCCGCATGCCCCAAGGGGGTGAGACCCAGTACTTC.

The chain combines TRBV5-1 with TRBJ2-3, with D unclear. Trimming stripped 7 bases from V and 0 bases from J, with 12 bases between. CDR1 SGHRS and CDR2 YFSETQ come from the germline V gene. The CDR3 spans 14 residues. The CDR3 reads CASGESASTDTQYF. Here the CDR3 DNA reads TGCGCCAGCGGTGAGTCCGCTAGCACAGATACGCAGTATTTT.

V usage is TRBV12-5 and J usage is TRBJ1-3, with a possible D match to TRBD1 (6 bases). The V end was cut by 6 bases, the J end by 3 bases, with 9 bases between. The CDR3 consists of 13 residues. In germline, CDR1 is LGHNT, CDR2 FRNRAP. The CDR3 DNA follows: TGTGCTAGTGGCAACAGGGTTGGAAACACCATATATTTT. It is translated as CASGNRVGNTIYF.

The CDR3 bases are TGTGCCAGCAGCTTAGACAGTCGCTATGGCTACACCTTC. Amino acids: CASSLDSRYGYTF. This chain uses TRBV5-5 with TRBJ1-2, with D possibly TRBD1 on 5 matching bases. Germline V gene data show CDR1 as SGHKS and CDR2 as YYEKEE (reference sequence). The CDR3 extends over 13 amino acids. The V gene lost 2 bases and the J gene lost 4 bases, with 9 bases spanning the gap. The full variable domain, in which reference TRBV5-5 and TRBJ1-2 provide the parts outside the CDR3, is DAGVTQSPTHLIKTRGQQVTLRCSPISGHKSVSWYQQVLGQGPQFIFQYYEKEERGRGNFPDRFSARQFPNYSSELNVNALLLGDSALYLCASSLDSRYGYTFGSGTRLTVV.

This clone was counted a single time. This sequence joins TRBV6-5 and TRBJ2-5; 9 bases fit TRBD2. With V trimmed by 2 bases and J by 5 bases, 9 bases remained unmatched. CDR1 MNHEY and CDR2 SVGAGI come from the germline V gene. This CDR3 contains 16 residues. The CDR3 nucleotides are TGTGCCAGCAGTTACATAGGCGGGGGGGCCCGGGAGACCCAGTACTTC. It yields the protein CASSYIGGGARETQYF.

The chain joins TRBV6-5 to TRBJ2-2; TRBD2 is a possible D gene (5 bases). CDR1 MNHEY and CDR2 SVGAGI come from the germline V gene. V was cut by 2 bases and J by 7 bases, with 17 bases left in between. CDR3 size: 16 residues. CDR3 residues: CASSYEGRAINGELFF. For the CDR3, the DNA is TGTGCCAGCAGTTACGAGGGTCGGGCGATCAACGGGGAGCTGTTTTTT.

This rearrangement joins TRBV7-6 to TRBJ1-1; tentatively, D is TRBD1 (6 bases). This CDR3 is 13 amino acids long. Between the trimmed V and J ends, which lost 8 bases and 6 bases, there was a span of 16 bases. CDR1 and CDR2 from the germline V gene are SGHVS and FNYEAQ. This CDR3 reads CASANVGAAEAFF. CDR3 nucleotides: TGTGCCAGCGCCAACGTGGGGGCCGCTGAAGCTTTCTTT.

The chain employs TRBV29-1 and TRBJ1-1, with D possibly matching TRBD1 (5 bases). There are 14 residues in the CDR3. V was pared by 6 bases and J by 0 bases, with 14 bases between. Germline loops: CDR1 SQVTM, CDR2 ANQGSEA. CDR3 sequence (DNA): TGCAGCGTCCCCAAGGGGTCGGTGAACACTGAAGCTTTCTTT. Its translation: CSVPKGSVNTEAFF.

This clone was picked up a small number of times. The chain has TRBV10-3 and TRBJ1-2; D gene ambiguous. With 4 bases removed from V and 8 bases from J, the gap between germline ends came to 5 bases. Germline V gene sequence: CDR1 ENHRY, CDR2 SYGVKD. The CDR3 has 10 amino acids. CDR3: CAISGEGYTF. The CDR3 DNA follows: TGTGCCATCAGTGGCGAGGGCTACACCTTC.

The V and J genes are TRBV5-1 and TRBJ2-7, with a weak D call TRBD2 (7 bases). The germline V and J ends were trimmed by 2 bases and 3 bases, with 12 bases remaining between them. Per the germline V gene, CDR1 is SGHRS and CDR2 is YFSETQ. There are 14 residues in the CDR3. As DNA, the CDR3 is TGCGCCAGCAGCTTCGCGGGGGCCGTCTACGAGCAGTACTTC. Translation: CASSFAGAVYEQYF.

This clone appeared a few times. The rearrangement links TRBV5-6 to TRBJ1-2; tentatively, D is TRBD1 (5 bases). Germline V gene sequence: CDR1 SGHDT, CDR2 YYEEEE. Trimming cost V 2 bases and J 8 bases, with 10 bases left between them. This CDR3 region has 12 residues. CDR3 in DNA: TGTGCCAGCAGCTTAGACAGCCAGGGCTACACCTTC. It encodes CASSLDSQGYTF.

The CDR3 sequence is CASSVFTGQYNEQFF. The CDR3 DNA follows: TGTGCCAGCAGCGTATTCACGGGACAGTACAATGAGCAGTTCTTC. The rearrangement joins TRBV7-6 to TRBJ2-1; 7 nucleotides align to TRBD1. Trimming at V came to 5 bases and at J to 4 bases, leaving 8 bases not matched to a gene. This CDR3 comprises 15 residues. Germline V gives CDR1 SGHVS, CDR2 FNYEAQ.

The chain uses TRBV9 and TRBJ1-2; TRBD1 aligns across 8 bases. CDR3 length equals 13 residues. J was trimmed by 4 bases and V by 3 bases; bases with no gene match: 2. The germline V gene encodes CDR1 SGDLS and CDR2 YYNGEE. CDR3 residues: CASSATGGYGYTF. Written as DNA, the CDR3 is TGTGCCAGCAGCGCCACAGGGGGCTATGGCTACACCTTC.

This chain connects TRBV19 to TRBJ1-5, with 9 bases aligning to TRBD1. CDR3 size: 14 residues. The J segment lost 4 bases and the V segment lost 6 bases, leaving 4 bases of the junction unmatched. Germline CDR1 is LNHDA and CDR2 is SQIVND (reference sequence). CDR3 nucleotides: TGTGCCAGTAGAAACGACAGGGGGAATCAGCCCCAGCATTTT. This encodes CASRNDRGNQPQHF.

This sequence joins TRBV10-2 and TRBJ2-5, with TRBD2 identical over 11 bases. The CDR3 has 17 residues. The germline CDR1 and CDR2 sequences are WSHSY and SAAADI. The DNA for the CDR3 is TGCGCGAGCGTCGCTAGCGGGGGGACCGGGGGCGCGGAGACCCAGTACTTC. Amino acid sequence: CASVASGGTGGAETQYF.

The chain couples TRBV6-5 to TRBJ1-1; 7 bases agree with TRBD1. CDR1 MNHEY and CDR2 SVGAGI come from the germline V gene. The CDR3 loop spans 15 amino acids. The trim removed 1 base at V and 1 base at J, leaving 3 bases unmatched. The CDR3 DNA is TGTGCCAGCAGTTACTGGGGGGACAGGAACACTGAAGCTTTCTTT. Translated, it gives CASSYWGDRNTEAFF.

This rearrangement joins TRBV18 to TRBJ1-2, with a tentative D call TRBD1 (6 bases). This CDR3 has 16 residues. Per the germline V gene, CDR1 is KGHSH and CDR2 is LQKENI. Trimming cost V 2 bases and J 4 bases, with 17 bases left between them. Written as DNA, the CDR3 is TGTGCCAGCTCACCAATCGTTCTTACAGGGACCTATGGCTACACCTTC. This gives the protein CASSPIVLTGTYGYTF.

This sequence joins TRBV4-2 and TRBJ2-3; D gene uncertain. CDR3 length: 12 residues. CDR1 and CDR2 from the germline V gene are LGHNA and YNFKEQ. V was trimmed by 4 bases and J by 3 bases, leaving 5 bases between them. The CDR3 loop is CASSLTTDTQYF. CDR3 sequence (DNA): TGTGCCAGCAGCCTGACAACAGATACGCAGTATTTT.

The rearrangement links TRBV5-1 to TRBJ1-4; the D gene is possibly TRBD1 (5 bases). Trimming left V 4 bases short and J 3 bases short, with 10 bases between. The CDR3 runs 14 residues. Germline lookup yields CDR1 SGHRS and CDR2 YFSETQ. The CDR3 sequence is CASSPGIPNEKLFF. In DNA form, the CDR3 reads TGCGCCAGCAGCCCAGGGATCCCTAATGAAAAACTGTTTTTT.

The chain links TRBV18 to TRBJ2-7; no firm D call. The V end was cut by 2 bases, the J end by 5 bases, with 10 bases between. The germline gives CDR1 KGHSH, CDR2 LQKENI. The CDR3 length is 13 residues. The DNA for the CDR3 is TGTGCCAGCTCACCATTTGAAAGCAACGAGCAGTACTTC. It is translated as CASSPFESNEQYF.

The V gene is TRBV7-3, the J gene TRBJ2-3; TRBD2 matches 8 bases. The CDR3 contains 16 residues. CDR1 SGHTA and CDR2 FQGTGA come from the germline V gene. Trimming cost V 5 bases and J 1 base; bases outside gene matches: 8. This CDR3 is CASSPAGGDGTDTQYF. Written as DNA, the CDR3 is TGTGCCAGCAGCCCAGCCGGGGGGGACGGCACAGATACGCAGTATTTT.

The J gene is TRBJ2-1, the V gene TRBV5-1; 7 bases fit TRBD2. CDR3 length: 14 residues. Losses at the gene ends were 0 bases for V and 12 bases for J; bases not matched to a gene: 9. Germline V lookup: CDR1 SGHRS, CDR2 YFSETQ. CDR3 nucleotides: TGCGCCAGCAGCTTGGGGACTAGTCTCTCTGTGCAGTTCTTC. Protein sequence: CASSLGTSLSVQFF.

The genes are TRBV6-5 and TRBJ2-6; D may be TRBD1 (5 bases). Germline lookup yields CDR1 MNHEY and CDR2 SVGAGI. This CDR3 comprises 16 residues. V lost 3 bases, J lost 0 bases, and 9 bases lay in between. The CDR3 DNA follows: TGTGCCAGCAGTTATACAGGATTCTCTGGGGCCAACGTCCTGACTTTC. As protein: CASSYTGFSGANVLTF.